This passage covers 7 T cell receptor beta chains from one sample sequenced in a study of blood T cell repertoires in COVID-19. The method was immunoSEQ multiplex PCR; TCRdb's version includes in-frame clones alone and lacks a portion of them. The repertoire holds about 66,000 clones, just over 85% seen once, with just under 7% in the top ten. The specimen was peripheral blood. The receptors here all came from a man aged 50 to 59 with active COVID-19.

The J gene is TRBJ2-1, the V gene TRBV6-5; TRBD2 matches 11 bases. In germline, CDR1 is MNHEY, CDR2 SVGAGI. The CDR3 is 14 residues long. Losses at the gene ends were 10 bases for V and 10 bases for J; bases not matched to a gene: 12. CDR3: CATNPGLAVQEQFF. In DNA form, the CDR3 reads TGTGCCACTAATCCGGGACTAGCGGTACAAGAGCAGTTCTTC.

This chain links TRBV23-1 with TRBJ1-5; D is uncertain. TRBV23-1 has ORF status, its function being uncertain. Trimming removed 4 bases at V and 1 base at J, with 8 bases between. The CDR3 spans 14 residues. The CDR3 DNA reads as TGCGCCAGCAGTCTACAGCCGAGCAATCAGCCCCAGCATTTT. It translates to CASSLQPSNQPQHF.

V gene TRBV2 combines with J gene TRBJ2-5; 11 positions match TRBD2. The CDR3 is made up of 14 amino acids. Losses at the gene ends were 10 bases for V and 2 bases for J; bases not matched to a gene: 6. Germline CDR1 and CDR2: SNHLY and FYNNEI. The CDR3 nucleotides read TGTGCCACTGATAGCGGGGGGGCACAAGAGACCCAGTACTTC. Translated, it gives CATDSGGAQETQYF.

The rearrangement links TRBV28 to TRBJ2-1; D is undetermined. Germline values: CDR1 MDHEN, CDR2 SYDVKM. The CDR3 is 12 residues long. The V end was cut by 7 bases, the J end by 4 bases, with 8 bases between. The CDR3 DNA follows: TGTGCCAGCACCGGAGAGTACAATGAGCAGTTCTTC. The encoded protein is CASTGEYNEQFF.

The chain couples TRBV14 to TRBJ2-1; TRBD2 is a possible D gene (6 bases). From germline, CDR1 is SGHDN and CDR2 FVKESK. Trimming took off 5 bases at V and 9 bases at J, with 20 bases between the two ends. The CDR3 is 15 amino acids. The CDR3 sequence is CASSSLTRGILEQFF. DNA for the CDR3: TGTGCCAGCAGCTCCCTGACTAGAGGGATCCTTGAGCAGTTCTTC. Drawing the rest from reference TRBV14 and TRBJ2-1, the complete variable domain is EAGVTQFPSHSVIEKGQTVTLRCDPISGHDNLYWYRRVMGKEIKFLLHFVKESKQDESGMPNNRFLAERTGGTYSTLKVQPAELEDSGVYFCASSSLTRGILEQFFGPGTRLTVL.

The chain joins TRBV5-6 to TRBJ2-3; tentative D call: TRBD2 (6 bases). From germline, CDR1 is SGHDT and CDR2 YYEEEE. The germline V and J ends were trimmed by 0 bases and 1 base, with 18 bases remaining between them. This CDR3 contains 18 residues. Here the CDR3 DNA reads TGTGCCAGCAGCTTGGGCCCGCGGGGCAGGGACCGCACAGATACGCAGTATTTT. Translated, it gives CASSLGPRGRDRTDTQYF.

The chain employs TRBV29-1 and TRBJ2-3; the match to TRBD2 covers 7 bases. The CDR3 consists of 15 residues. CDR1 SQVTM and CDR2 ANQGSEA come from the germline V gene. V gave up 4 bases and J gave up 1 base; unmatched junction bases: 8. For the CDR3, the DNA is TGCAGCGTTGGAAGATGGAGCGGGGGCACAGATACGCAGTATTTT. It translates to CSVGRWSGGTDTQYF.